This is a list of T cell receptor beta chains from one sample in a study of memory CD4+ T cells and cytomegalovirus serostatus. Produced via immunoSEQ multiplex PCR; TCRdb's table is partial and in-frame only. The repertoire holds approximately 50,000 clones, with about 70% as singletons. Material: memory CD4+ T cells from blood. These receptors were collected from an adult in good health and CMV-seropositive. CDR3s include the opening cysteine and the closing phenylalanine or tryptophan. Fields, in order: clone size, V gene, J gene, D gene, CDR3 protein, CDR3 DNA. A D gene is named only where the DNA matches it firmly. Expanded clones get a size class; other rows say once, few or many, or leave the size out.

abundance: NA; v_gene: TRBV7-2; j_gene: TRBJ2-3; d_gene: TRBD2; CDR3aa: CASSLALAGAGADTQYF; CDR3nt: TGTGCCAGCAGCCTAGCACTAGCGGGAGCGGGGGCAGATACGCAGTATTTT
abundance: medium-sized; v_gene: TRBV2; j_gene: TRBJ1-2; d_gene: TRBD1; CDR3aa: CASSGTGGNYGYTF; CDR3nt: TGTGCCAGCAGTGGGACAGGGGGTAACTATGGCTACACCTTC
abundance: NA; v_gene: TRBV5-1; j_gene: TRBJ1-2; d_gene: NA; CDR3aa: CASSLVPSDGYTF; CDR3nt: TGCGCCAGCAGCTTGGTCCCGTCCGACGGCTACACCTTC
abundance: NA; v_gene: TRBV29-1; j_gene: TRBJ2-1; d_gene: TRBD2; CDR3aa: CSVDTSGLYNEQFF; CDR3nt: TGCAGCGTTGACACTAGCGGGCTCTACAATGAGCAGTTCTTC
abundance: NA; v_gene: TRBV18; j_gene: TRBJ1-4; d_gene: TRBD1; CDR3aa: CASSLTDRGEKLFF; CDR3nt: TGTGCCAGCTCCCTAACCGACAGGGGTGAAAAACTGTTTTTT
abundance: NA; v_gene: TRBV28; j_gene: TRBJ2-5; d_gene: TRBD2; CDR3aa: CASTDLSGRGEETQYF; CDR3nt: TGTGCCAGCACCGACCTTAGCGGGAGAGGTGAGGAGACCCAGTACTTC
abundance: few; v_gene: TRBV6-5; j_gene: TRBJ2-5; d_gene: NA; CDR3aa: CASSYSTGYQETQYF; CDR3nt: TGTGCCAGCAGTTACTCGACGGGGTACCAAGAGACCCAGTACTTC
abundance: NA; v_gene: TRBV6-5; j_gene: TRBJ2-5; d_gene: NA; CDR3aa: CASRQETQYF; CDR3nt: TGTGCCAGCAGGCAAGAGACCCAGTACTTC
abundance: NA; v_gene: TRBV28; j_gene: TRBJ1-5; d_gene: NA; CDR3aa: CASSYPDTAGRQPQHF; CDR3nt: TGTGCCAGCAGTTACCCCGATACGGCCGGAAGGCAGCCCCAGCATTTT
abundance: NA; v_gene: TRBV4-3; j_gene: TRBJ2-2; d_gene: NA; CDR3aa: CASSKEGSTGELFF; CDR3nt: TGCGCCAGCAGTAAGGAGGGGAGCACCGGGGAGCTGTTTTTT
abundance: NA; v_gene: TRBV7-3; j_gene: TRBJ2-3; d_gene: TRBD2; CDR3aa: CASSSTGAGAADTQYF; CDR3nt: TGTGCCAGCAGCTCCACTGGAGCGGGAGCAGCGGATACGCAGTATTTT
abundance: NA; v_gene: TRBV11-3; j_gene: TRBJ1-5; d_gene: NA; CDR3aa: CASSLGRGNQPQHF; CDR3nt: TGTGCCAGCAGCTTAGGAAGGGGCAATCAGCCCCAGCATTTT
abundance: NA; v_gene: TRBV7-8; j_gene: TRBJ2-3; d_gene: NA; CDR3aa: CASSAYRILQGLEGDTQYF; CDR3nt: TGTGCCAGCAGCGCCTATCGCATCCTACAGGGTCTCGAGGGGGATACGCAGTATTTT
abundance: NA; v_gene: TRBV27; j_gene: TRBJ2-1; d_gene: TRBD2; CDR3aa: CASRASGTYSEQFF; CDR3nt: TGTGCCAGCAGAGCTAGCGGGACGTACAGTGAGCAGTTCTTC
abundance: NA; v_gene: TRBV7-9; j_gene: TRBJ2-3; d_gene: NA; CDR3aa: CASASRGATDTQYF; CDR3nt: TGTGCCAGCGCCTCCAGGGGGGCGACAGATACGCAGTATTTT
abundance: NA; v_gene: TRBV29-1; j_gene: TRBJ2-1; d_gene: TRBD2; CDR3aa: CSVEVRESPYNEQFF; CDR3nt: TGCAGCGTTGAAGTGCGGGAGAGTCCCTACAATGAGCAGTTCTTC
abundance: NA; v_gene: TRBV7-6; j_gene: TRBJ1-2; d_gene: NA; CDR3aa: CASSLTGGYGYTF; CDR3nt: TGTGCCAGCAGCTTGACAGGTGGCTATGGCTACACCTTC
abundance: NA; v_gene: TRBV6-7; j_gene: TRBJ2-1; d_gene: NA; CDR3aa: CASHHGDSSYNEQFF; CDR3nt: TGTGCCAGTCACCACGGGGATAGCTCCTACAATGAGCAGTTCTTC
abundance: NA; v_gene: TRBV19; j_gene: TRBJ2-1; d_gene: TRBD2; CDR3aa: CASCGLAGSFGRGMNEQFF; CDR3nt: TGTGCCAGCTGCGGACTAGCGGGCTCTTTTGGCAGGGGAATGAATGAGCAGTTCTTC
abundance: NA; v_gene: TRBV30; j_gene: TRBJ1-5; d_gene: NA; CDR3aa: CAWSVGTAYNQPQHF; CDR3nt: TGTGCCTGGAGTGTTGGGACCGCCTACAATCAGCCCCAGCATTTT
abundance: NA; v_gene: TRBV14; j_gene: TRBJ2-5; d_gene: TRBD1; CDR3aa: CASSQGATGVGTQYF; CDR3nt: TGTGCCAGCAGCCAAGGAGCGACAGGGGTAGGGACCCAGTACTTC
abundance: NA; v_gene: TRBV7-2; j_gene: TRBJ2-1; d_gene: NA; CDR3aa: CASSSQPYNEQFF; CDR3nt: TGTGCCAGCAGCTCCCAGCCTTACAATGAGCAGTTCTTC
abundance: few; v_gene: TRBV9; j_gene: TRBJ2-5; d_gene: NA; CDR3aa: CASSGLGGSTQYF; CDR3nt: TGTGCCAGCAGCGGACTAGGGGGTTCGACCCAGTACTTC
abundance: NA; v_gene: TRBV5-1; j_gene: TRBJ1-4; d_gene: NA; CDR3aa: CASSFGRTVNEKLFF; CDR3nt: TGCGCCAGCAGCTTCGGACGGACCGTTAATGAAAAACTGTTTTTT
abundance: once; v_gene: TRBV6-5; j_gene: TRBJ2-1; d_gene: TRBD2; CDR3aa: CASERRAGFYNEQFF; CDR3nt: TGTGCCAGCGAGAGAAGAGCGGGATTCTACAATGAGCAGTTCTTC
abundance: NA; v_gene: TRBV5-1; j_gene: TRBJ1-2; d_gene: NA; CDR3aa: CASSPESGAPVAYGYTF; CDR3nt: TGCGCCAGCAGCCCGGAGAGTGGGGCACCGGTGGCGTATGGCTACACCTTC
abundance: NA; v_gene: TRBV21-1; j_gene: TRBJ2-4; d_gene: NA; CDR3aa: CASSKVGRGPENIQYF; CDR3nt: TGTGCCAGCAGCAAAGTTGGCAGGGGGCCCGAAAACATTCAGTACTTC
abundance: few; v_gene: TRBV7-2; j_gene: TRBJ2-7; d_gene: TRBD2; CDR3aa: CASSFSGRTYEQYF; CDR3nt: TGTGCCAGCAGCTTTAGCGGGAGAACCTACGAGCAGTACTTC
abundance: few; v_gene: TRBV6-1; j_gene: TRBJ1-5; d_gene: TRBD1; CDR3aa: CASTKDRGGDWPQHF; CDR3nt: TGTGCCAGCACTAAGGACAGGGGAGGGGATTGGCCCCAGCATTTT
abundance: NA; v_gene: TRBV12-5; j_gene: TRBJ1-4; d_gene: NA; CDR3aa: CASCPDWNEKLFF; CDR3nt: TGTGCTAGTTGCCCGGATTGGAATGAAAAACTGTTTTTT
abundance: NA; v_gene: TRBV2; j_gene: TRBJ1-5; d_gene: NA; CDR3aa: CASSESAGHSNQPQHF; CDR3nt: TGTGCCAGCAGTGAGTCAGCGGGGCACTCCAATCAGCCCCAGCATTTT
abundance: once; v_gene: TRBV6-8; j_gene: TRBJ2-1; d_gene: TRBD2; CDR3aa: CASPLADEQFF; CDR3nt: TGTGCCAGCCCCCTAGCGGATGAGCAGTTCTTC
abundance: NA; v_gene: TRBV13; j_gene: TRBJ2-2; d_gene: NA; CDR3aa: CARVRWDTGELFF; CDR3nt: TGTGCCAGAGTCCGATGGGACACCGGGGAGCTGTTTTTT
abundance: NA; v_gene: TRBV9; j_gene: TRBJ1-2; d_gene: TRBD1; CDR3aa: CASSPSTGASGYTF; CDR3nt: TGTGCCAGCAGCCCTTCGACAGGGGCGAGTGGCTACACCTTC
abundance: NA; v_gene: TRBV10-1; j_gene: TRBJ1-6; d_gene: TRBD1; CDR3aa: CASPDRVASPLHF; CDR3nt: TGCGCCAGCCCGGACAGGGTCGCTTCACCCCTCCACTTT
abundance: NA; v_gene: TRBV2; j_gene: TRBJ2-2; d_gene: NA; CDR3aa: CASSEDSQVGELFF; CDR3nt: TGTGCCAGCAGTGAAGATTCGCAGGTCGGGGAGCTGTTTTTT
abundance: NA; v_gene: TRBV4-3; j_gene: TRBJ2-3; d_gene: NA; CDR3aa: CASSQGLRGKGTDTQYF; CDR3nt: TGCGCCAGCAGCCAAGGGCTTCGCGGGAAGGGCACAGATACGCAGTATTTT
abundance: once; v_gene: TRBV7-9; j_gene: TRBJ2-7; d_gene: TRBD2; CDR3aa: CASSPSGSPTYEQYF; CDR3nt: TGTGCCAGCAGCCCCAGCGGGAGCCCTACCTACGAGCAGTACTTC
abundance: NA; v_gene: TRBV7-2; j_gene: TRBJ2-2; d_gene: NA; CDR3aa: CARTSDANTGELFF; CDR3nt: TGTGCCAGGACGTCAGACGCGAACACCGGGGAGCTGTTTTTT
abundance: NA; v_gene: TRBV7-9; j_gene: TRBJ1-1; d_gene: NA; CDR3aa: CASRLTGNTEAFF; CDR3nt: TGTGCCAGCAGGTTGACTGGGAACACTGAAGCTTTCTTT
abundance: NA; v_gene: TRBV4-3; j_gene: TRBJ2-5; d_gene: TRBD2; CDR3aa: CASRQVLRRLAGGRGMGETQYF; CDR3nt: TGCGCCAGCAGACAAGTTTTAAGGCGTTTAGCGGGAGGGCGGGGGATGGGAGAGACCCAGTACTTC
abundance: few; v_gene: TRBV6-6; j_gene: TRBJ1-5; d_gene: NA; CDR3aa: CASSVDSNQPQHF; CDR3nt: TGTGCCAGCTCGGTGGATAGCAATCAGCCCCAGCATTTT
abundance: NA; v_gene: TRBV6-5; j_gene: TRBJ2-7; d_gene: TRBD1; CDR3aa: CASRPGQHSYEQYF; CDR3nt: TGTGCCAGCAGGCCGGGACAGCACTCCTACGAGCAGTACTTC
abundance: few; v_gene: TRBV28; j_gene: TRBJ2-7; d_gene: TRBD1; CDR3aa: CASSSGTGLSYEQYF; CDR3nt: TGTGCCAGCAGCTCCGGGACAGGGCTCTCCTACGAGCAGTACTTC
abundance: NA; v_gene: TRBV30; j_gene: TRBJ1-2; d_gene: NA; CDR3aa: CAWSKGLGGDYTF; CDR3nt: TGTGCCTGGAGTAAGGGGTTAGGGGGTGACTACACCTTC
abundance: NA; v_gene: TRBV20-1; j_gene: TRBJ2-3; d_gene: NA; CDR3aa: CSASPTDTQYF; CDR3nt: TGCAGTGCTAGCCCCACAGATACGCAGTATTTT
abundance: NA; v_gene: TRBV27; j_gene: TRBJ1-2; d_gene: TRBD1; CDR3aa: CASSPRTGGGGYTF; CDR3nt: TGTGCCAGCAGTCCACGGACAGGGGGTGGCGGCTACACCTTC
abundance: NA; v_gene: TRBV28; j_gene: TRBJ2-1; d_gene: TRBD2; CDR3aa: CASKGGGLAENNEQFF; CDR3nt: TGTGCCAGCAAAGGCGGGGGACTAGCGGAAAACAATGAGCAGTTCTTC
abundance: NA; v_gene: TRBV5-6; j_gene: TRBJ2-5; d_gene: TRBD1; CDR3aa: CASSSGTGDFETQYF; CDR3nt: TGTGCCAGCAGCTCAGGGACAGGGGATTTTGAGACCCAGTACTTC
abundance: NA; v_gene: TRBV9; j_gene: TRBJ2-3; d_gene: NA; CDR3aa: CASSLNTGPDTQYF; CDR3nt: TGTGCCAGCAGCCTGAATACGGGGCCAGATACGCAGTATTTT
abundance: NA; v_gene: TRBV9; j_gene: TRBJ2-2; d_gene: TRBD2; CDR3aa: CASSSGVNTGELFF; CDR3nt: TGTGCCAGCAGCAGCGGGGTCAACACCGGGGAGCTGTTTTTT
abundance: NA; v_gene: TRBV7-8; j_gene: TRBJ2-5; d_gene: NA; CDR3aa: CATTNGIQETQYF; CDR3nt: TGTGCCACCACCAACGGGATCCAAGAGACCCAGTACTTC
abundance: NA; v_gene: TRBV30; j_gene: TRBJ2-2; d_gene: NA; CDR3aa: CAWSALPGELFF; CDR3nt: TGTGCCTGGAGTGCCCTGCCCGGGGAGCTGTTTTTT
abundance: NA; v_gene: TRBV28; j_gene: TRBJ2-7; d_gene: TRBD1; CDR3aa: CASSRQGYEQYF; CDR3nt: TGTGCCAGCAGTCGACAGGGCTACGAGCAGTACTTC
abundance: few; v_gene: TRBV7-2; j_gene: TRBJ2-3; d_gene: TRBD1; CDR3aa: CASSTSGTGGARTQYF; CDR3nt: TGTGCCAGCAGCACTTCCGGGACAGGGGGCGCAAGGACGCAGTATTTT
abundance: NA; v_gene: TRBV2; j_gene: TRBJ2-1; d_gene: NA; CDR3aa: CASREDYFRRFF; CDR3nt: TGTGCCAGCAGAGAAGACTATTTTAGGCGGTTCTTC
abundance: NA; v_gene: TRBV5-6; j_gene: TRBJ1-2; d_gene: NA; CDR3aa: CASSLKAPGYTF; CDR3nt: TGTGCCAGCAGTTTGAAGGCGCCTGGCTACACCTTC
abundance: NA; v_gene: TRBV15; j_gene: TRBJ1-1; d_gene: NA; CDR3aa: CATSRIMNTEAFF; CDR3nt: TGTGCCACCAGCAGAATCATGAACACTGAAGCTTTCTTT
abundance: NA; v_gene: TRBV27; j_gene: TRBJ2-1; d_gene: TRBD1; CDR3aa: CASRVRGTGSYNEQFF; CDR3nt: TGTGCCAGCAGAGTTCGGGGGACAGGGTCCTACAATGAGCAGTTCTTC
abundance: NA; v_gene: TRBV5-4; j_gene: TRBJ2-1; d_gene: NA; CDR3aa: CASRHSGSSYNEQFF; CDR3nt: TGTGCCAGCAGACATTCGGGTAGCTCCTACAATGAGCAGTTCTTC